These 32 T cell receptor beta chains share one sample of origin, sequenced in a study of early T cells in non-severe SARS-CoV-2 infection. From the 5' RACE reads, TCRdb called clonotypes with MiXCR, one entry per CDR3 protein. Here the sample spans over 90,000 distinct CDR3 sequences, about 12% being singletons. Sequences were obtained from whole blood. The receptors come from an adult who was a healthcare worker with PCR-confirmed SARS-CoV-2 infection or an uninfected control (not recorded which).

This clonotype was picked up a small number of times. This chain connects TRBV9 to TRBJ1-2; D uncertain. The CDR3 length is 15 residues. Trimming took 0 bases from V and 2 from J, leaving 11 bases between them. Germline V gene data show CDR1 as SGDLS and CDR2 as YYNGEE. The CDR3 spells CASSVGGLGNYGYTF. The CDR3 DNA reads TGTGCCAGCAGCGTAGGGGGATTAGGGAACTATGGCTACACCTTC. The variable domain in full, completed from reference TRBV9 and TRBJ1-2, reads DSGVTQTPKHLITATGQRVTLRCSPRSGDLSVYWYQQSLDQGLQFLIQYYNGEERAKGNILERFSAQQFPDLHSELNLSSLELGDSALYFCASSVGGLGNYGYTFGSGTRLTVV.

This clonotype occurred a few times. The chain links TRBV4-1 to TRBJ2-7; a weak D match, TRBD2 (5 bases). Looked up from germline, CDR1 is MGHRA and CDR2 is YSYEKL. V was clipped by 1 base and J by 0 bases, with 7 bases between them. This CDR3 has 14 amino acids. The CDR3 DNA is TGCGCCAGCAGCCAAGGGGAGAGCTCCTACGAGCAGTACTTC. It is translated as CASSQGESSYEQYF.

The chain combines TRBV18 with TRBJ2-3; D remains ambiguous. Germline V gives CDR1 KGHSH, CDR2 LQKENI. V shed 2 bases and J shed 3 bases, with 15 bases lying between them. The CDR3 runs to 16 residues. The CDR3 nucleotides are TGTGCCAGCTCACCAAGAATTCGTCTGATGACAGATACGCAGTATTTT. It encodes CASSPRIRLMTDTQYF.

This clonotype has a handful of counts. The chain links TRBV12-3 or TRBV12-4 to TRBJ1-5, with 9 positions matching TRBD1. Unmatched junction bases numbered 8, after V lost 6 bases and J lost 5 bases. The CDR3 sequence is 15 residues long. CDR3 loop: CASSRRDRDHQPQHF. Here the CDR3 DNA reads TGTGCCAGCAGCCGAAGGGACAGGGATCATCAGCCCCAGCATTTT.

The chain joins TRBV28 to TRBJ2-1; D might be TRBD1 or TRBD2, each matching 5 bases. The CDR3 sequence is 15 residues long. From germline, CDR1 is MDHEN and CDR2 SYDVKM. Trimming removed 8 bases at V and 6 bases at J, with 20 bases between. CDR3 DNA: TGTGCCAGCTCAGGCCCGGGACCCGAACTCAATGAGCAGTTCTTC. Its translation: CASSGPGPELNEQFF.

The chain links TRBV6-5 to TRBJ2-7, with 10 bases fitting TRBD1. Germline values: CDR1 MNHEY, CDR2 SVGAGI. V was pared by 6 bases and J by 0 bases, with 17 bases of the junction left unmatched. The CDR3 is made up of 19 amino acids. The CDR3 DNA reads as TGTGCCAGCAGAAGTTCCCGGGGACAGGGGAGAGTTTACTCCTACGAGCAGTACTTC. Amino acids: CASRSSRGQGRVYSYEQYF.

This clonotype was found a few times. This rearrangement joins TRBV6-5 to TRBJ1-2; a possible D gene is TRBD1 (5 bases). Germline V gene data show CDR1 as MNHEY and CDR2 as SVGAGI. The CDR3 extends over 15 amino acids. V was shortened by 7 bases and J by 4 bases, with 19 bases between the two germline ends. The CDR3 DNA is TGTGCCAGCAATAGTTACGAAGCGGGACTCTATGGCTACACCTTC. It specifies CASNSYEAGLYGYTF.

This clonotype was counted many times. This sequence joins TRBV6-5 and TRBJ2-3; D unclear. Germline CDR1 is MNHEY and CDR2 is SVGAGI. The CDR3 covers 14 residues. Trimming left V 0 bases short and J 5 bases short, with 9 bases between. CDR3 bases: TGTGCCAGCAGTTACTCGATGTTACGAGATACGCAGTATTTT. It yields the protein CASSYSMLRDTQYF.

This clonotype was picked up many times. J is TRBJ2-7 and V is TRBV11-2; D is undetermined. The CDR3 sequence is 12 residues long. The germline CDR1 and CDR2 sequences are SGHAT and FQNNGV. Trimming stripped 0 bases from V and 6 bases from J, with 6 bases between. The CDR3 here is CASSLEFFEQYF. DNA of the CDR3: TGTGCCAGCAGCTTAGAGTTCTTCGAGCAGTACTTC.

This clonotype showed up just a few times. The CDR3 nucleotides are TGTGCCAGCAGTTTATCCCGGGAAGGGAGGGAGACCCAGTACTTC. Residues: CASSLSREGRETQYF. V and J are TRBV28 and TRBJ2-5; TRBD2 is a possible D gene (6 bases). V was trimmed by 1 base and J by 5 bases, leaving 14 bases between them. This CDR3 has 15 amino acids. Germline V gene sequence: CDR1 MDHEN, CDR2 SYDVKM.

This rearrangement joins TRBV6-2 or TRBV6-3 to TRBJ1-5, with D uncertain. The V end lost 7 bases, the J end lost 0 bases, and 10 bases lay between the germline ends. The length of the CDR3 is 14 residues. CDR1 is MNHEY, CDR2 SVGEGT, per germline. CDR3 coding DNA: TGTGCCAGCAAAATCCCGTATAGCAATCAGCCCCAGCATTTT. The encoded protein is CASKIPYSNQPQHF.

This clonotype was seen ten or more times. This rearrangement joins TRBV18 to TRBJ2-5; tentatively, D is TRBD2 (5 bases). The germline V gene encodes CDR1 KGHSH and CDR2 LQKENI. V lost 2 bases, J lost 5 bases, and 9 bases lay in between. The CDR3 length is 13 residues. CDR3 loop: CASSPIRRETQYF. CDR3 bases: TGTGCCAGCTCACCAATCAGGAGGGAGACCCAGTACTTC.

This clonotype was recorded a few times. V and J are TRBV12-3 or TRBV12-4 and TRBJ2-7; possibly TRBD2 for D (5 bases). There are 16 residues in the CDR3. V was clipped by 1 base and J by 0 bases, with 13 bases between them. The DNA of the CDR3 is TGTGCCAGCAGTTTAGGGGCCCGGGATACCTCCTACGAGCAGTACTTC. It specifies CASSLGARDTSYEQYF.

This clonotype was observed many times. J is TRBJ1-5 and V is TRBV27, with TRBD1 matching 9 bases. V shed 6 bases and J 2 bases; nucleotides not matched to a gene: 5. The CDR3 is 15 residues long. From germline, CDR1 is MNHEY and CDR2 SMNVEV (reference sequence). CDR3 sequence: CASSLDRGGNQPQHF. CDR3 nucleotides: TGTGCCAGCAGCCTGGACAGGGGCGGCAATCAGCCCCAGCATTTT.

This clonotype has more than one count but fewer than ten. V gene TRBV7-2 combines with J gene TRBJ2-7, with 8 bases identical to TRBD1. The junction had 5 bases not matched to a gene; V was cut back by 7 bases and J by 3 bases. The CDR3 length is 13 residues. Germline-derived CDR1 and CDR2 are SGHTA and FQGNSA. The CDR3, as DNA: TGTGCCAGCACCCCAGGGGGCGTCTACGAGCAGTACTTC. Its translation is CASTPGGVYEQYF.

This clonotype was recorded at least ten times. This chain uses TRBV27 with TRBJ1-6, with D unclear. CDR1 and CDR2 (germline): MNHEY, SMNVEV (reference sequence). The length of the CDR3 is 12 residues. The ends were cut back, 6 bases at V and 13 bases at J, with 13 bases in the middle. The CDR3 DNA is TGTGCCAGCAGGGCCTCCTCGGACCCCCTCCACTTT. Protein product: CASRASSDPLHF.

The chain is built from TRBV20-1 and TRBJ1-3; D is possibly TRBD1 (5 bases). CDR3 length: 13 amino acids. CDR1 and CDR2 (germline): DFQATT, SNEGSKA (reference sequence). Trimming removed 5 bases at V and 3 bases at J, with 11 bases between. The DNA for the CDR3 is TGCAGTGCTGCCGGGACCGTTGGAAACACCATATATTTT. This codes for CSAAGTVGNTIYF.

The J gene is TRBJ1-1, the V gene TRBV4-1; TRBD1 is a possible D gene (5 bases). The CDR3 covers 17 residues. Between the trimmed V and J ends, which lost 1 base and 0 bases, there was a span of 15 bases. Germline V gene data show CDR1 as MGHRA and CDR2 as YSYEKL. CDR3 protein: CASSQGQGVSMNTEAFF. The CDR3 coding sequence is TGCGCCAGCAGCCAAGGGCAGGGCGTCTCTATGAACACTGAAGCTTTCTTT.

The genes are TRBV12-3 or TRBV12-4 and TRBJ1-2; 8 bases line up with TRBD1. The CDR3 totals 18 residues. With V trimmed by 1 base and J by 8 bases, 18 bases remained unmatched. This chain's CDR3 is CASSLGPGTGQVSGGYTF. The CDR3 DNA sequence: TGTGCCAGCAGTTTAGGTCCCGGGACAGGTCAGGTTTCAGGAGGCTACACCTTC.

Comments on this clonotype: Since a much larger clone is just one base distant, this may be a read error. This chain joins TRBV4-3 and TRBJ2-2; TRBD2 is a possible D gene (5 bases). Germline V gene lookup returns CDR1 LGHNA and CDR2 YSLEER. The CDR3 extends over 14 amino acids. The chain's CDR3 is CASSQVMSTGELSF. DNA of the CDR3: TGCGCCAGCAGCCAAGTTATGAGCACCGGGGAGCTGTCTTTT.

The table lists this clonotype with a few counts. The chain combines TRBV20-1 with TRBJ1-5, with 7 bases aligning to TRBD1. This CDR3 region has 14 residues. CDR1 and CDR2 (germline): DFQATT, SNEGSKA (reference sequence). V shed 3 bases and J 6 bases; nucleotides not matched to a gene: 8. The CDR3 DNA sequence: TGCAGTGCTAGGGGGACAGCGGTGAGTCAGCCCCAGCATTTT. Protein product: CSARGTAVSQPQHF.

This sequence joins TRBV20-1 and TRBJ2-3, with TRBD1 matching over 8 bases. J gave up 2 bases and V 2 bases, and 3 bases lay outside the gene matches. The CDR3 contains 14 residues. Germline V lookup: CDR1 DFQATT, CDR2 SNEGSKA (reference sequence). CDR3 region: CSARSRGLTDTQYF. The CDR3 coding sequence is TGCAGTGCTAGATCCAGGGGGCTCACAGATACGCAGTATTTT.

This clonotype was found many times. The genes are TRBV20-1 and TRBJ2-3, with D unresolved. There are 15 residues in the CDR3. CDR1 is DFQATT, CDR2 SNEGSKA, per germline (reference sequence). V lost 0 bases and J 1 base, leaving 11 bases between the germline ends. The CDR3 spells CSARDRKPGTDTQYF. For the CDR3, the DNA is TGCAGTGCTAGAGATCGCAAGCCCGGCACAGATACGCAGTATTTT.

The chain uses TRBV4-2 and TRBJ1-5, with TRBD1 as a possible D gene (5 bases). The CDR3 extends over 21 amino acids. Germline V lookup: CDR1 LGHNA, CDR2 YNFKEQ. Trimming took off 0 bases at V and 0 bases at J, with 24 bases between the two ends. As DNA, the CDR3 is TGTGCCAGCAGCCAAGATAATCGGGGCGAAACGGGGGGTTATAGCAATCAGCCCCAGCATTTT. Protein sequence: CASSQDNRGETGGYSNQPQHF.

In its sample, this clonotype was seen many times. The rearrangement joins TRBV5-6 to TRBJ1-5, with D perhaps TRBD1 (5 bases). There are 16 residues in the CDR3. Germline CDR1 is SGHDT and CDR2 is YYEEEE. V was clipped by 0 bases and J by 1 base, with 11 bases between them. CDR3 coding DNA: TGTGCCAGCAGCTTGGCTGGGGGAGGAAGCAATCAGCCCCAGCATTTT. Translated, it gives CASSLAGGGSNQPQHF.

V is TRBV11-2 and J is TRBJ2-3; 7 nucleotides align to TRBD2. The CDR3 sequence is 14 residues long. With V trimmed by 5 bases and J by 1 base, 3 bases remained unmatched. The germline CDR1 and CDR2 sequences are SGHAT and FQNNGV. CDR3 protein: CASSPGLRTDTQYF. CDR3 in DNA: TGTGCCAGCAGCCCGGGACTACGCACAGATACGCAGTATTTT.

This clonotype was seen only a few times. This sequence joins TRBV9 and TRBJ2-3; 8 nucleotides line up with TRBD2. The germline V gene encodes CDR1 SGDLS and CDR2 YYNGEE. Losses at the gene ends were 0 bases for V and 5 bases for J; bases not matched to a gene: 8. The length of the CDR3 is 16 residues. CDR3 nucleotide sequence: TGTGCCAGCAGCGTAGAGGGAGCGGGAGCCGAAGATACGCAGTATTTT. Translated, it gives CASSVEGAGAEDTQYF.

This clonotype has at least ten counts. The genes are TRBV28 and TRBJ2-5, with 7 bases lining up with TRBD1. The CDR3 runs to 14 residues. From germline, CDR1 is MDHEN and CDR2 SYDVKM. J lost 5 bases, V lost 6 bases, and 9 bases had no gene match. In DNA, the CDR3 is TGTGCCAGCAGCCCGACAGGGCTCAAGGAGACCCAGTACTTC. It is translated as CASSPTGLKETQYF.

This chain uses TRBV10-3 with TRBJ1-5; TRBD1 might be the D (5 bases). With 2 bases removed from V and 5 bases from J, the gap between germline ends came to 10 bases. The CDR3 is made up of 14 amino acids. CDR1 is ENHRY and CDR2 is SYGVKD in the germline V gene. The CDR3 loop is CAISERQGDQPQHF. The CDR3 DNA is TGTGCCATCAGTGAGCGGCAGGGCGATCAGCCCCAGCATTTT.

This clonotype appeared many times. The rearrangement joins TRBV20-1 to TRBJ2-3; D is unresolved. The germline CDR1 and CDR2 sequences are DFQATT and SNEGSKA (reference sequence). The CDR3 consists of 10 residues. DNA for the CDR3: TGCAGCGCCGGAACAGATACGCAGTATTTT. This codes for CSAGTDTQYF.

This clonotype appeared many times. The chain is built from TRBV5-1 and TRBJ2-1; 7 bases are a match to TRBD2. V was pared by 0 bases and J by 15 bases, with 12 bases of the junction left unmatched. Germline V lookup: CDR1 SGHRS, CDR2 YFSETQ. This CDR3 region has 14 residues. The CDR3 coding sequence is TGCGCCAGCAGCTTGGTTTCCACCGGGGAGGGGTGGTTCTTC. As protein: CASSLVSTGEGWFF.

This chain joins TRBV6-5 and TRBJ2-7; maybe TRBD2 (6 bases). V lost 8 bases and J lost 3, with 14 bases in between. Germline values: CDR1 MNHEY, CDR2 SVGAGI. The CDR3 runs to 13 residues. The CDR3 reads CASSSSGVYEQYF. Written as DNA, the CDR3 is TGTGCCAGCTCGAGTTCGGGAGTCTACGAGCAGTACTTC.